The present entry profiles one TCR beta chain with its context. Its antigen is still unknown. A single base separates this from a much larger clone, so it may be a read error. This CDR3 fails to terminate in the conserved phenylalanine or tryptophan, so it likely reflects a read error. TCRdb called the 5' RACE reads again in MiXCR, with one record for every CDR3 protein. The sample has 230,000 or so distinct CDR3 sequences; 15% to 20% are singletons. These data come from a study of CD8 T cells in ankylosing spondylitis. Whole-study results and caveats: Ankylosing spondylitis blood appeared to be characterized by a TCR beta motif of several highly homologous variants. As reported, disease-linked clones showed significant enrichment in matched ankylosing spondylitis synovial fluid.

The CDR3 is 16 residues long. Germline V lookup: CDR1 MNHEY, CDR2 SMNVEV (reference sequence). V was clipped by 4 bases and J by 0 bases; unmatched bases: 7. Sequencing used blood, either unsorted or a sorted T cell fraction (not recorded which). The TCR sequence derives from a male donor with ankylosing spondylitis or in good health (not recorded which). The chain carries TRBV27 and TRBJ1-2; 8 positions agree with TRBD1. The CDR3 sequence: CASSSGGGGANYGYTL. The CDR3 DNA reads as TGTGCCAGCAGTTCAGGGGGCGGCGGAGCTAACTATGGCTACACCTTA.